This T cell receptor (beta chain) is from a study of blood T cell repertoires in COVID-19 (TCRdb year 2020). Concerning the study at large: Samples from collaborators originated in the United States, Italy and Spain and spanned both the acute and convalescent phases of COVID-19. The material from the prospective study consisted of cDNA or gDNA derived from T cells, B-cell-depleted T cells, or PBMCs. Subjects who had been exposed to COVID-19, were actively infected with it, or had recovered from it provided the deeply sampled blood TCRbeta repertoires that made up the dataset. The repertoires were made available in a free public database intended to serve as a resource for research on the immune response to SARS-CoV-2. Samples came from the ongoing ImmuneRACE study (first 160 participants) plus 1,254 subjects from 6 global collaborators. Sample metadata almost always included a de-identified subject ID, COVID-19 status, age in years and sex. Where available, HLA class I and class II types were obtained from metadata supplied by the sample provider rather than from assay-based typing.

A note on this clone: Its recognized antigen is unknown. No base qualities exist here, and no much larger clone lies one base off it.

Here is what the overall study found, with its caveats: The amount of clinical and demographic metadata varied by source and participant and was provided uncurated.

Participants in the prospective study were enrolled through a virtual design, were aged 18 to 89 years, and lived in approximately 25 United States geographic areas. Cohort assignment in the prospective study relied on participant-reported clinical history from a screening survey and a study questionnaire. Mobile phlebotomists in the prospective study collected whole blood, serum and a nasopharyngeal or oropharyngeal swab from every participant. Additional blood draws and questionnaires over an approximately two-month period could optionally be provided by prospective study participants. Prospective study blood samples were shipped either frozen or at room temperature before DNA extraction. The immunoSEQ Assay, a bias-controlled multiplex PCR, was used to amplify TCRbeta CDR3 regions from genomic DNA. The authors' pipeline ran thus. Within the assay, amplification of reference gene primers was used to estimate how many nucleated cells each sample contained. To quantify the absolute abundance of each unique TCRbeta CDR3 rearrangement, sequence reads were collapsed and filtered. For each sample, productive Simpson clonality was calculated by taking the square root of Simpson's diversity index across productive rearrangements. TCRdb holds this immuneACCESS table with in-frame rearrangements only. Some clones are missing; in checked studies, unresolved V genes explain under half, and the rest has no known cause. V and J calls and clone size are as listed in that table; D and trimming were resolved from the DNA. The sample contains about 200,000 clones, 70% to 90% of them found a single time. The leading ten clones occupy 6.5% to 8.5% of the sample.

Germline trimming amounts to 7 bases on V and 6 bases on J, with 16 as the count of junction bases outside the gene matches. The CDR3 runs 16 amino acids, cysteine and phenylalanine included. The only DNA kept is the CDR3, 48 bases in frame from the first base. CDR1 and CDR2 are read off the germline V gene as MDHEN and SYDVKM. This clonotype originated in a woman aged 40 to 50 with acute COVID-19. Specimen: PBMCs or T cells enriched from blood (not recorded which). The chain is made from TRBV28 and TRBJ1-1; a stretch of 8 junction bases matches TRBD1. The CDR3 region: CASTGQGVRLGAEAFF. The DNA sequence reads TGTGCCAGCACCGGACAGGGTGTTAGGCTGGGGGCTGAAGCTTTCTTT.